The entry below describes one T cell receptor beta chain. Its antigen remains unidentified. The data stem from a study of blood T cells in healthy people across ages. Study-level points and caveats: Compared with aged donors, long-lived donors showed fewer expanded clones, suggesting selection.

With 4 bases removed from V and 0 bases from J, the gap between germline ends came to 10 bases. Germline V CDR1 and CDR2: SNHLY, FYNNEI. The CDR3 runs to 14 residues. Primed by a sample-barcoded 5' primer and a J-beta primer mix, a second PCR proceeded for about 6 to 11 cycles. Tags on each cDNA molecule came from a template-switch adaptor with 12 random nucleotides. TCRdb re-analysed the 5' RACE reads in MiXCR, keeping a single row per CDR3 protein. The sample lists around 1,500,000 distinct CDR3 sequences, around 39% occurring once. Researchers collected roughly 9.8 milliliters of peripheral blood from every single donor. The extraction recovered at least 6 micrograms of total RNA per sample.

The receptor was derived from a woman younger than 30 in good health. The chain recombines TRBV2 with TRBJ2-7; possible D gene TRBD1, 5 bases. Sequenced input: blood. CDR3 sequence: CASSVYRSSYEQYF. The CDR3 DNA reads as TGTGCCAGCAGTGTTTACAGGAGCTCCTACGAGCAGTACTTC.